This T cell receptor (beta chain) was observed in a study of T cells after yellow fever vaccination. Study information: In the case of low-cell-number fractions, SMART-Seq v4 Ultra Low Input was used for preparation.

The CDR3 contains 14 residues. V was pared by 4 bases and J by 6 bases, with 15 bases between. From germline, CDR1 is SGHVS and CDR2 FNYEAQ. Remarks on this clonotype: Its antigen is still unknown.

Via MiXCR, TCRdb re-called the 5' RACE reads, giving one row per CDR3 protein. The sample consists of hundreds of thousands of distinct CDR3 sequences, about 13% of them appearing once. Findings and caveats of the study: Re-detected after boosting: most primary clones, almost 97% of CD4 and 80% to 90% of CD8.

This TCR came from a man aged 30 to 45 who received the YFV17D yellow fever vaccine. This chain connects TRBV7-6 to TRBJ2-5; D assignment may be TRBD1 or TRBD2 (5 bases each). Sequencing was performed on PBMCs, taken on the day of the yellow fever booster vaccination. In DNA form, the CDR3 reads TGTGCCAGCAGCTCGGGACGAGGACCTCAGACCCAGTACTTC. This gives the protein CASSSGRGPQTQYF.